Below, 11 T cell receptor beta chains from the same sample are listed, as sequenced in a study of cytomegalovirus exposure and HLA in healthy donors. Primers included in the PCR were 60 Vbeta and 13 Jbeta primers. This table comes from immunoSEQ multiplex PCR, and its TCRdb copy is limited to in-frame clones, with some not included. The sample holds about 120,000 clones; roughly 80% are singletons and the top ten take 2.7%. Source material: PBMCs. These receptors were taken from a woman in her thirties or forties in good health and CMV-seropositive.

The chain links TRBV19 to TRBJ1-2, with 9 positions matching TRBD1. The CDR3 is made up of 13 amino acids. The germline gives CDR1 LNHDA, CDR2 SQIVND (reference sequence). V trimming: 4 bases; J trimming: 7 bases; junction bases outside the gene matches: 4. The CDR3 loop is CASSRTGGGGYTF. The CDR3 DNA sequence: TGTGCCAGTAGTAGAACAGGGGGCGGTGGCTACACCTTC.

This clone was found a few times. The chain carries TRBV4-3 and TRBJ1-5; D call uncertain. Trimming left V 1 base short and J 0 bases short, with 7 bases between. Germline V gene data show CDR1 as LGHNA and CDR2 as YSLEER. The CDR3 has 15 amino acids. The CDR3 loop is CASSQGYTSNQPQHF. For the CDR3, the DNA is TGCGCCAGCAGCCAAGGGTACACTAGCAATCAGCCCCAGCATTTT.

CDR3: CASSPRGGYGETQYF. The DNA for the CDR3 is TGTGCCAGCTCACCCCGAGGGGGATACGGGGAGACCCAGTACTTC. The chain couples TRBV18 to TRBJ2-5, with D perhaps matching TRBD1 (6 bases). CDR3 size: 15 residues. V gave up 3 bases and J gave up 5 bases, with 16 bases separating them. Germline V CDR1 and CDR2: KGHSH, LQKENI. The full variable domain, its missing parts supplied by reference TRBV18 and TRBJ2-5, is NAGVMQNPRHLVRRRGQEARLRCSPMKGHSHVYWYRQLPEEGLKFMVYLQKENIIDESGMPKERFSAEFPKEGPSILRIQQVVRGDSAAYFCASSPRGGYGETQYFGPGTRLLVL.

This clone was observed a single time. The chain is built from TRBV4-1 and TRBJ2-7; 8 nucleotides line up with TRBD1. V lost 1 base, J lost 3 bases, and 5 bases stayed unmatched. Germline CDR1 MGHRA, CDR2 YSYEKL. There are 15 residues in the CDR3. The CDR3 DNA reads as TGCGCCAGCAGCCAAGTCGGGACAGGAGGCTACGAGCAGTACTTC. Its protein is CASSQVGTGGYEQYF.

This clone was counted once. This CDR3 is CASSSWAHYGYTF. In DNA, the CDR3 is TGTGCCAGCAGCTCGTGGGCCCACTATGGCTACACCTTC. The rearrangement uses TRBV5-6 and TRBJ1-2; unclear D gene. V was pared by 3 bases and J by 3 bases, with 9 bases between. CDR3 length equals 13 residues. CDR1 and CDR2 (germline): SGHDT, YYEEEE.

V gene TRBV11-2 combines with J gene TRBJ2-7; unclear D gene. CDR1 is SGHAT, CDR2 FQNNGV, per germline. V lost 1 base and J lost 3, with 7 bases in between. This CDR3 has 13 amino acids. CDR3: CASSLGQRYEQYF. The CDR3 DNA is TGTGCCAGCAGCTTAGGTCAGCGCTACGAGCAGTACTTC.

The chain uses TRBV9 and TRBJ2-3; D might be TRBD2 (5 bases). Trimming took off 0 bases at V and 6 bases at J, with 17 bases between the two ends. The CDR3 has 16 amino acids. The germline CDR1 and CDR2 sequences are SGDLS and YYNGEE. The CDR3 spells CASSVAPAAGEDTQYF. The CDR3 bases are TGTGCCAGCAGCGTAGCTCCAGCGGCGGGCGAGGATACGCAGTATTTT.

This clone was detected a few times. The chain joins TRBV7-2 to TRBJ2-3; D is possibly TRBD2 (6 bases). From germline, CDR1 is SGHTA and CDR2 FQGNSA. This CDR3 contains 16 residues. Trimming cost V 5 bases and J 3 bases, with 18 bases left between them. In DNA form, the CDR3 reads TGTGCCAGCAGCCCCTGGGGGGTTGGAGGGACAGATACGCAGTATTTT. It translates to CASSPWGVGGTDTQYF.

This chain links TRBV11-2 with TRBJ2-5; D is unresolved. Trimming shortened V by 1 base and J by 1 base, and 10 bases separated the two germline ends. The CDR3 covers 15 residues. Looked up from germline, CDR1 is SGHAT and CDR2 is FQNNGV. The CDR3 spells CASSLVGRFQETQYF. DNA for the CDR3: TGTGCCAGCAGCTTAGTCGGCAGGTTCCAAGAGACCCAGTACTTC.

The genes are TRBV6-5 and TRBJ2-7, with 8 positions matching TRBD2. Trimming removed 2 bases from V and 0 bases from J; junction bases left unmatched: 3. The germline V gene has CDR1 MNHEY and CDR2 SVGAGI. This CDR3 comprises 15 residues. The CDR3 protein is CASSYASGLSYEQYF. CDR3 sequence (DNA): TGTGCCAGCAGTTACGCTAGCGGGCTCTCCTACGAGCAGTACTTC.

On this clone itself: Within the sample, other DNA sequences also encode this same CDR3. This chain connects TRBV7-2 to TRBJ1-2; weak D call: TRBD1 (5 bases). The CDR3 runs to 15 residues. From germline, CDR1 is SGHTA and CDR2 FQGNSA. V was shortened by 5 bases and J by 8 bases, with 21 bases between the two germline ends. CDR3: CASSRVPQDVGGYTF. Here the CDR3 DNA reads TGTGCCAGCAGCCGAGTGCCACAGGACGTGGGCGGCTACACCTTC.